This T cell receptor (beta chain) was recovered during a study of graft-versus-host responses after intestinal transplantation. Overall study context: Tacrolimus plus steroids were given to all recipients for about 3 years, preceded by anti-thymocyte globulin induction.

Profiling relied on immunoSEQ multiplex PCR, and the TCRdb table lists in-frame clones only, not all of them. The sample includes approximately 86,000 clones, roughly 89% of them seen just once. Trimming left V 4 bases short and J 5 bases short, with 14 bases between. There are 14 residues in the CDR3. Note on this clone: The antigen is unknown.

This specimen consisted of unstimulated CD4+ T cells sorted from spleen or lymph node cells, obtained before intestinal transplant. V usage is TRBV23-1 and J usage is TRBJ1-1; no definite D call. TRBV23-1 is recorded as an ORF, its role being uncertain. The sequence was collected from a human donor who received an intestinal transplant. The CDR3 spells CASSRYGPGTEAFF. CDR3 DNA sequence: TGCGCCAGCAGTCGGTATGGGCCGGGGACTGAAGCTTTCTTT.